Given below is one TCR beta chain in context. What it binds is unknown. This entry comes from a study of T cell clonotyping in hematopoietic cell transplantation. Findings of the study overall: Recipient TCR diversity dropped after transplant; expanded clonotypes rose from day 30 to 180. CD4 and CD8 repertoire contributions could not be separated without sorting. Higher Inverse Simpson Index values in graft donor and pretransplant recipient predicted broader posttransplant TCR diversity.

The length of the CDR3 is 13 residues. CDR1 and CDR2 (germline): SGHRS, YFSETQ. The V gene end was trimmed by 0 bases and the J gene end by 11 bases; junction bases not matched to a gene: 4. Sequencing used immunoSEQ multiplex PCR; TCRdb keeps in-frame clones, though not all of them. The data contain about 27,000 clones, approximately 96% of them singletons. Sequencing used peripheral blood mononuclear cells. The sequence was collected from a man aged 45-60 years in good health. Some clones in this sample may be carry-over from other donors' samples. The chain links TRBV5-1 to TRBJ1-1; 10 bases align to TRBD1. The CDR3 loop is CASSLGDRGWAFF. CDR3 coding DNA: TGCGCCAGCAGCTTGGGGGACAGGGGTTGGGCTTTCTTT.